These 22 T cell receptor beta chains came from one sample sequenced in a study of T cell changes during pregnancy in multiple sclerosis. Assay used: immunoSEQ multiplex PCR; TCRdb lists only in-frame clones, some missing. Seen here are tens of thousands of clones, 85% to 95% observed once, and the top ten hold 0.41%. The sequences come from CD4+ T cells from peripheral blood mononuclear cells, collected in the second trimester of pregnancy. These TCRs come from a female donor with multiple sclerosis, enrolled in a pregnancy study.

This chain connects TRBV7-9 to TRBJ1-5; tentative D call: TRBD1 (6 bases). The V gene's germline CDR1 is SEHNR and CDR2 FQNEAQ (reference sequence). This CDR3 comprises 14 residues. V was shortened by 1 base and J by 6 bases, with 10 bases between the two germline ends. The CDR3 here is CASSLGGRGQPQHF. The CDR3 bases are TGTGCCAGCAGCTTAGGGGGGCGAGGTCAGCCCCAGCATTTT.

This sequence joins TRBV15 and TRBJ2-1; 15 bases agree with TRBD2. CDR3 length: 18 residues. V lost 3 bases, J lost 7 bases, and 10 bases stayed unmatched. Germline loops: CDR1 LNHNV, CDR2 YYDKDF (reference sequence). This CDR3 is CATSRGGLAGGRGNEQFF. CDR3 nucleotide sequence: TGTGCCACCAGCAGGGGGGGACTAGCGGGAGGACGGGGGAATGAGCAGTTCTTC. The full variable domain, its missing parts supplied by reference TRBV15 and TRBJ2-1, is DAMVIQNPRYQVTQFGKPVTLSCSQTLNHNVMYWYQQKSSQAPKLLFHYYDKDFNNEADTPDNFQSRRPNTSFCFLDIRSPGLGDTAMYLCATSRGGLAGGRGNEQFFGPGTRLTVL.

This rearrangement joins TRBV5-4 to TRBJ2-3; 11 nucleotides line up with TRBD2. The CDR3 contains 15 residues. Unmatched junction bases numbered 2, after V lost 1 base and J lost 4 bases. Germline V gene sequence: CDR1 SGHNT, CDR2 YYREEE (reference sequence). CDR3 sequence: CASSLTSGRPDTQYF. Here the CDR3 DNA reads TGTGCCAGCAGCTTGACTAGCGGGAGACCAGATACGCAGTATTTT. The full variable domain, completed using reference TRBV5-4 and TRBJ2-3, is ETGVTQSPTHLIKTRGQQVTLRCSSQSGHNTVSWYQQALGQGPQFIFQYYREEENGRGNFPPRFSGLQFPNYSSELNVNALELDDSALYLCASSLTSGRPDTQYFGPGTRLTVL.

The J gene is TRBJ2-7, the V gene TRBV1; the table's TRBD2 call for D was not verified on the DNA. TRBV1 is designated a pseudogene. The CDR3 totals 19 residues. DNA of the CDR3: TGCACCAGCAGCCAAGATTCAGTTGGTGGGGGAGGGCCCGGCTACGAGCAGTACTTC. This translates into CTSSQDSVGGGGPGYEQYF.

DNA of the CDR3: TGCGCCAGCAGCCAGAGACAGGGCAATCAGCCCCAGCATTTT. Translating gives CASSQRQGNQPQHF. J is TRBJ1-5 and V is TRBV4-1, with a possible D match to TRBD1 (6 bases). This CDR3 has 14 amino acids. V was pared by 3 bases and J by 2 bases, with 8 bases between. Germline V gives CDR1 MGHRA, CDR2 YSYEKL.

The V and J genes are TRBV27 and TRBJ2-5, with 7 bases that match TRBD1. Trimming at V came to 10 bases and at J to 4 bases, leaving 12 bases not matched to a gene. CDR1 is MNHEY and CDR2 is SMNVEV in the germline V gene (reference sequence). CDR3 length: 14 amino acids. The CDR3 loop reads CAKMVGDRGETQYF. Written as DNA, the CDR3 is TGTGCCAAAATGGTGGGGGACAGAGGAGAGACCCAGTACTTC.

J is TRBJ2-7 and V is TRBV2; TRBD2 aligns across 8 bases. The trim removed 1 base at V and 2 bases at J, leaving 10 bases unmatched. The CDR3 sequence is 17 residues long. Germline V gene sequence: CDR1 SNHLY, CDR2 FYNNEI. CDR3 sequence reads: CASSEGLLAVNPYEQYF. The CDR3 DNA sequence: TGTGCCAGCAGTGAAGGTTTACTAGCGGTTAATCCCTACGAGCAGTACTTC.

This rearrangement joins TRBV5-1 to TRBJ1-3; 10 positions agree with TRBD1. This CDR3 has 14 amino acids. In germline, CDR1 is SGHRS, CDR2 YFSETQ. Trimming cost V 4 bases and J 4 bases; bases outside gene matches: 2. The CDR3 sequence is CASSGTGVGNTIYF. Here the CDR3 DNA reads TGCGCCAGCAGCGGGACAGGGGTCGGAAACACCATATATTTT.

This sequence joins TRBV4-2 and TRBJ1-2; 8 bases are a match to TRBD1. The germline V gene has CDR1 LGHNA and CDR2 YNFKEQ. The J segment lost 8 bases and the V segment lost 8 bases, leaving 10 bases of the junction unmatched. The length of the CDR3 is 13 residues. CDR3 amino acids: CASGTGGFGGYTF. CDR3 DNA: TGTGCCAGCGGAACAGGGGGTTTTGGAGGCTACACCTTC.

The chain combines TRBV19 with TRBJ1-1; 9 nucleotides agree with TRBD1. The CDR3 has 15 residues. V gave up 1 base and J gave up 5 bases; unmatched junction bases: 5. The germline gives CDR1 LNHDA, CDR2 SQIVND (reference sequence). CDR3 DNA sequence: TGTGCCAGTAGTATAGGCGGGACAGGGTGGACTGAAGCTTTCTTT. This sequence encodes CASSIGGTGWTEAFF.

The rearrangement joins TRBV5-8 to TRBJ2-2, with 7 positions matching TRBD2. The germline CDR1 and CDR2 sequences are SGHTS and YDEGEE. The CDR3 is made up of 19 amino acids. The ends lost 2 bases at V and 4 bases at J; junction bases unmatched: 17. CDR3: CASSFSTTQLARFTGELFF. CDR3 nucleotide sequence: TGTGCCAGCAGCTTCTCTACGACGCAACTAGCGCGATTCACCGGGGAGCTGTTTTTT.

V gene TRBV12-5 combines with J gene TRBJ2-7, with D perhaps TRBD2 (5 bases). The germline gives CDR1 LGHNT, CDR2 FRNRAP. CDR3 size: 16 residues. Trimming removed 0 bases at V and 0 bases at J, with 12 bases between. The CDR3 spells CASGLVRLQSSYEQYF. CDR3 DNA sequence: TGTGCTAGTGGTTTGGTTCGACTACAGAGCTCCTACGAGCAGTACTTC. Full variable domain (missing parts from reference TRBV12-5 and TRBJ2-7): DARVTQTPRHKVTEMGQEVTMRCQPILGHNTVFWYRQTMMQGLELLAYFRNRAPLDDSGMPKDRFSAEMPDATLATLKIQPSEPRDSAVYFCASGLVRLQSSYEQYFGPGTRLTVT.

CDR3 amino acids: CASRTVDRKYEGYTF. The CDR3 DNA reads as TGTGCCAGTCGAACGGTGGACAGGAAATATGAGGGCTACACCTTC. The V call is TRBV19, the J call TRBJ1-2, with 7 nucleotides matching TRBD1. J lost 8 bases, V lost 8 bases, and 17 bases had no gene match. Germline CDR1 LNHDA, CDR2 SQIVND (reference sequence). CDR3 length: 15 residues. Full variable domain (outside the CDR3, taken from reference TRBV19 and TRBJ1-2): DGGITQSPKYLFRKEGQNVTLSCEQNLNHDAMYWYRQDPGQGLRLIYYSQIVNDFQKGDIAEGYSVSREKKESFPLTVTSAQKNPTAFYLCASRTVDRKYEGYTFGSGTRLTVV.

The chain employs TRBV6-1 and TRBJ1-2; D might be TRBD1 (6 bases). The CDR3 consists of 11 residues. V was trimmed by 6 bases and J by 7 bases, leaving 9 bases between them. In germline, CDR1 is MNHNS, CDR2 SASEGT. CDR3: CASRRGGGYTF. The CDR3 region has the DNA TGTGCCAGCAGGAGGGGGGGTGGCTACACCTTC.

This clone showed up just a few times. The chain uses TRBV5-6 and TRBJ2-7, with TRBD1 as a possible D gene (5 bases). Trimming took 4 bases from V and 0 from J, leaving 5 bases between them. Germline V gene lookup returns CDR1 SGHDT and CDR2 YYEEEE. The CDR3 is 12 residues long. The CDR3 DNA follows: TGTGCCAGCAGCCAGGGCTCCTACGAGCAGTACTTC. It translates to CASSQGSYEQYF.

The rearrangement joins TRBV6-4 to TRBJ1-1; D is ambiguous. Per germline, CDR1 MRHNA and CDR2 SNTAGT. This CDR3 region has 11 residues. V lost 7 bases and J 1 base, leaving 4 bases between the germline ends. In DNA form, the CDR3 reads TGTGCCAGCAATAGGAACACTGAAGCTTTCTTT. Translated: CASNRNTEAFF.

The rearrangement joins TRBV7-8 to TRBJ2-7, with TRBD1 as a possible D gene (5 bases). Germline V gene sequence: CDR1 SGHVS, CDR2 FQNEAQ. The V gene lost 5 bases and the J gene lost 6 bases, with 20 bases spanning the gap. The CDR3 has 15 amino acids. CDR3 loop: CASSPLLGQAREQYF. As DNA, the CDR3 is TGTGCCAGCAGCCCACTCCTGGGGCAGGCCCGCGAGCAGTACTTC.

This sequence joins TRBV10-2 and TRBJ2-2, with 7 bases fitting TRBD1. Losses at the gene ends were 8 bases for V and 5 bases for J; bases not matched to a gene: 5. Germline V gene lookup returns CDR1 WSHSY and CDR2 SAAADI. The CDR3 loop spans 13 amino acids. The CDR3 DNA reads TGCGCCAGCGGGGCCAGGGGGACCGGGGAGCTGTTTTTT. It translates to CASGARGTGELFF.

The chain recombines TRBV5-1 with TRBJ2-3, with TRBD1 matching over 8 bases. CDR1 and CDR2 from the germline V gene are SGHRS and YFSETQ. V dropped 5 bases and J dropped 5; count of bases not matched to a gene: 7. The CDR3 is 14 residues long. CDR3 nucleotide sequence: TGCGCCAGCAGGTGGACAGGGCAGGGAGATACGCAGTATTTT. This sequence encodes CASRWTGQGDTQYF.

The rearrangement uses TRBV5-5 and TRBJ2-5, with a weak D call TRBD2 (6 bases). V was shortened by 5 bases and J by 4 bases, with 12 bases between the two germline ends. This CDR3 contains 13 residues. CDR1 is SGHKS, CDR2 YYEKEE, per germline (reference sequence). This chain's CDR3 is CASSGRGGETQYF. CDR3 coding DNA: TGTGCCAGCAGTGGTCGGGGAGGAGAGACCCAGTACTTC.

This chain uses TRBV5-4 with TRBJ2-1; D uncertain. V lost 5 bases to trimming and J lost 0 bases, with 12 bases between them. Germline loops: CDR1 SGHNT, CDR2 YYREEE (reference sequence). CDR3 length: 15 amino acids. For the CDR3, the DNA is TGTGCCAGCAGGTCGACTTGGAGCTCCTACAATGAGCAGTTCTTC. This sequence encodes CASRSTWSSYNEQFF.

To note about this clone: One end of the junction varies from germline; a read error may be responsible. The chain uses TRBV29-1 and TRBJ1-4, with D possibly TRBD1 on 5 matching bases. This CDR3 comprises 14 residues. Germline values: CDR1 SQVTM, CDR2 ANQGSEA. CDR3 bases: TGCAGCGTCGAAGTCGGCGGGACCGGTGAAAAACTGTTTTTT. Translating gives CSVEVGGTGEKLFF.